The text below deals with one T cell receptor (beta chain). This entry comes from a study of human T cells and chemical hapten exposure. The overall study: Sensitizing treatment utilized 2% DPC over an approximately 2 cm by approximately 2 cm portion of upper inner arm skin. Patch tests put 0.01% DPC on the upper back, read at 6 days.

TCRdb fed the RACE reads into MiXCR, producing one record per CDR3 protein. The sample lists 360,000 or so distinct CDR3 sequences, about 6% seen once, with about 5.6% in the top ten. This sample's time point: patch test 2, 6 weeks after DPC sensitization. Treatment described: therapeutic diphenylcyclopropenone sensitization with weekly scalp DPC. The CDR3 is 13 residues long. V lost 1 base and J 3 bases, leaving 3 bases between the germline ends. CDR1 and CDR2 from the germline V gene are SNHLY and FYNNEI. The V and J genes are TRBV2 and TRBJ2-2, with D uncertain. The source was whole blood, collected in connection with sensitization to the hapten diphenylcyclopropenone (DPC). The clonotype was recovered from a woman between 18 and 29 years old with alopecia areata. Some clones in this sample may be carry-over from other donors' samples. The CDR3 nucleotides read TGTGCCAGCAGTGAAGAACACACCGGGGAGCTGTTTTTT. This gives the protein CASSEEHTGELFF.